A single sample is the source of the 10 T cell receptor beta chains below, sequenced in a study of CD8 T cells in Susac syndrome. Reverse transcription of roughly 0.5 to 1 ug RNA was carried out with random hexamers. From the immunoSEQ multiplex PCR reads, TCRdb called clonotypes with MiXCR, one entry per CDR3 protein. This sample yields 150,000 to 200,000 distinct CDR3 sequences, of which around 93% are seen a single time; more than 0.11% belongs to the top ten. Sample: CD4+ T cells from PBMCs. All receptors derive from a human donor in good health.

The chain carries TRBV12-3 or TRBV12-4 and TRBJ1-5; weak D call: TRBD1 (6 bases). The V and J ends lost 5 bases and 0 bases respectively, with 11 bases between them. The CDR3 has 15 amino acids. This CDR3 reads CASSTGQYSNQPQHF. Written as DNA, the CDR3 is TGTGCCAGCAGTACCGGACAGTATAGCAATCAGCCCCAGCATTTT.

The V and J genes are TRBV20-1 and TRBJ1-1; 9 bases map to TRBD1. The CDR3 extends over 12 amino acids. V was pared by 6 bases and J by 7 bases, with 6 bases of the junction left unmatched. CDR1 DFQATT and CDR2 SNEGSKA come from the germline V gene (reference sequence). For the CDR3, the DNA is TGCAGTGCAAACGACAGGGGGGATGAAGCTTTCTTT. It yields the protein CSANDRGDEAFF.

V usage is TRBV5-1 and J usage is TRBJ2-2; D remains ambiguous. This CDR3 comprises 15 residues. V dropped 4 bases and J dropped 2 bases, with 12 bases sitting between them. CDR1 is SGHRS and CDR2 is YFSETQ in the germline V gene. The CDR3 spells CASSPGSQNTGELFF. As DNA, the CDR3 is TGCGCCAGCAGCCCAGGCAGCCAAAACACCGGGGAGCTGTTTTTT.

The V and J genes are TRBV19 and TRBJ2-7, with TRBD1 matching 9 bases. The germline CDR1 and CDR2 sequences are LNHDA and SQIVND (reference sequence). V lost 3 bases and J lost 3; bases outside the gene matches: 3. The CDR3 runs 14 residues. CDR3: CASSITGGVYEQYF. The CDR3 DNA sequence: TGTGCCAGTAGTATTACAGGGGGCGTCTACGAGCAGTACTTC.

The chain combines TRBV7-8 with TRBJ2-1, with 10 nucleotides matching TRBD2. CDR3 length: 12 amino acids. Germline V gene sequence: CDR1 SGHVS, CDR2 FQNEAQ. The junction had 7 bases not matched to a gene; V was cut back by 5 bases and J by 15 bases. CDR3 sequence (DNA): TGTGCCAGCAGCCCGCTAGCGGGGGTCAGGTTCTTC. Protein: CASSPLAGVRFF.

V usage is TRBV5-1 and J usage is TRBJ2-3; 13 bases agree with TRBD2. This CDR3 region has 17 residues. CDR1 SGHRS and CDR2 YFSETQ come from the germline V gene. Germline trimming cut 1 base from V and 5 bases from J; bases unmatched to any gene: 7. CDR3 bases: TGCGCCAGCAGCTTGAAAACTAGCGGGGGGGCTGGAGATACGCAGTATTTT. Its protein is CASSLKTSGGAGDTQYF.

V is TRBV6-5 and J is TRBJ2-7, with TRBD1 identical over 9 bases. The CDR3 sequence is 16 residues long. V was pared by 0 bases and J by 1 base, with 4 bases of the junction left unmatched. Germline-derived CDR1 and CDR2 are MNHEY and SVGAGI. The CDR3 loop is CASSYSGQGSSYEQYF. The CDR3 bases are TGTGCCAGCAGTTACTCAGGACAGGGGTCATCCTACGAGCAGTACTTC.

The CDR3 loop is CASSSGQGVDIQYF. CDR3 DNA sequence: TGTGCCAGCAGCTCTGGACAGGGTGTTGACATTCAGTACTTC. This chain joins TRBV7-2 and TRBJ2-4; 8 bases map to TRBD1. Trimming at V came to 4 bases and at J to 8 bases, leaving 7 bases not matched to a gene. Germline CDR1 and CDR2: SGHTA and FQGNSA. This CDR3 contains 14 residues.

The DNA of the CDR3 is TGTGCCAGCACCCAGGGAGGGACAGGGAGACAGGGCTACACCTTC. Translation: CASTQGGTGRQGYTF. The chain links TRBV6-5 to TRBJ1-2; 9 positions match TRBD1. The junction had 14 bases not matched to a gene; V was cut back by 7 bases and J by 8 bases. CDR1 MNHEY and CDR2 SVGAGI come from the germline V gene. The CDR3 runs to 15 residues.

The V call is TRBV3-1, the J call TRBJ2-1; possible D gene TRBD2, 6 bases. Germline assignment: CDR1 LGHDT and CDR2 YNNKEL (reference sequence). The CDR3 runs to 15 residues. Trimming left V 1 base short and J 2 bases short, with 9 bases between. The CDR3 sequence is CASSQVGGTYNEQFF. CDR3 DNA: TGTGCCAGCAGCCAAGTCGGGGGTACCTACAATGAGCAGTTCTTC.